This is a list of T cell receptor beta chains from one sample in a study of blood T cell repertoires in COVID-19. Only in-frame clones appear in the TCRdb table, and some are missing; sequencing was by immunoSEQ multiplex PCR. This table has 200,000 to 250,000 clones, 82% appearing once. Sequences were obtained from PBMCs or T cells enriched from blood (not recorded which). The receptors originated from a woman aged 55-70 years who had recovered from COVID-19. Each CDR3 is given with its conserved first and last residue. The order of the fields is J gene, clone size, V gene, D gene, CDR3 DNA, CDR3 protein. The D gene is left open where the match is weak. Expanded clones are given a class, and other clones once, few, many or no size at all.

TRBJ1-1,.,TRBV7-9,.,TGTGCCAGCACTCGGGAGATTAACACTGAAGCTTTCTTT,CASTREINTEAFF
TRBJ2-2,.,TRBV12-3/TRBV12-4,.,TGTGCCAGCAGGGCTATGAGGACCGGGGAGCTGTTTTTT,CASRAMRTGELFF
TRBJ1-6,.,TRBV20-1,TRBD1,TGCAGTGCTAGTCGAATGACAGGGCCTAATTCACCCCTCCACTTT,CSASRMTGPNSPLHF
TRBJ1-4,once,TRBV11-2,TRBD1,TGTGCCAGCAGCCCTGGACAGGTCGGTGAAAAACTGTTTTTT,CASSPGQVGEKLFF
TRBJ2-7,.,TRBV3-1/TRBV3-2,TRBD2,TGTGCCAGCAGCCAGACTAGCGGGCGATACGAGCAGTACTTC,CASSQTSGRYEQYF
TRBJ1-3,.,TRBV19,.,TGTGCCAGTAGTTCAGACAGTGCCGGAAACACCATATATTTT,CASSSDSAGNTIYF
TRBJ2-1,.,TRBV29-1,TRBD1,TGCAGCGTTAATTTGGGACAGGGGGCCGATCTACAGTTCTTC,CSVNLGQGADLQFF
TRBJ2-3,few,TRBV7-2,.,TGTGCCAGCAGCTTCCGATCGGGGTCTAGAAGGGATACGCAGTATTTT,CASSFRSGSRRDTQYF
TRBJ1-2,.,TRBV7-9,.,TGTGCCAGCAGCTTAGGGGTTACAGGGTTTTATGGCTACACCTTC,CASSLGVTGFYGYTF
TRBJ1-6,.,TRBV5-1,.,TGCGCCAGCAGCTTGGGGGCAGGGTCTAATTCACCCCTCCACTTT,CASSLGAGSNSPLHF
TRBJ2-7,few,TRBV5-4,.,TGTGCCAGCAGCGGGGCTGGAGAGCAGTACTTC,CASSGAGEQYF
TRBJ2-3,.,TRBV15,TRBD2,TGTGCCACCAGCAGAGATTTAGCGGGAACCTCTAGCACAGATACGCAGTATTTT,CATSRDLAGTSSTDTQYF
TRBJ1-2,.,TRBV6-2/TRBV6-3,.,TGTGCCAGCAGTTACCTCGCCCCGGGGGGCTCAGATGGCTACACCTTC,CASSYLAPGGSDGYTF
TRBJ2-3,.,TRBV5-1,.,TGCGCCAGCAGCTTGGAAGGGGTCCGCACAGATACGCAGTATTTT,CASSLEGVRTDTQYF
TRBJ1-5,.,TRBV5-5,.,TGTGCCAGCAACCCTGGGGCGAACCTCAATCAGCCCCAGCATTTT,CASNPGANLNQPQHF
TRBJ1-5,.,TRBV3-1/TRBV3-2,.,TGTGCCAGCGGAATCTCAGGAAGCAATCAGCCCCAGCATTTT,CASGISGSNQPQHF
TRBJ2-2,.,TRBV19,.,TGTGCCAGTATCAGAGGACACCTAGCGAACACCGGGGAGCTGTTTTTT,CASIRGHLANTGELFF
TRBJ1-3,.,TRBV3-1/TRBV3-2,.,TGTGCCAGCAGCCAAGGGCAGGGGAGAGGAAACACCATATATTTT,CASSQGQGRGNTIYF
TRBJ1-5,few,TRBV2,TRBD1,TGTGCCAGCAGTGGCGACAGGGGGGGCCAGCCCCAGCATTTT,CASSGDRGGQPQHF
TRBJ1-2,.,TRBV7-2,.,TGTGCCAGCACCCTACTAGGGGGTACGGACTATGGCTACACCTTC,CASTLLGGTDYGYTF
TRBJ1-4,few,TRBV28,.,TGTGCCAGCAGCTCGCAGACAGGTCTCGGCGAAAAACTGTTTTTT,CASSSQTGLGEKLFF
TRBJ2-2,.,TRBV6-5,.,TGTGCCAGCACTCCCCACAGTCTCAACACCGGGGAGCTGTTTTTT,CASTPHSLNTGELFF
TRBJ2-7,once,TRBV12-5,TRBD1,TGTGCTAGTGGTTTGGCCGCAGGGGGCGGACGCTACGAGCAGTACTTC,CASGLAAGGGRYEQYF
TRBJ2-3,few,TRBV10-3,.,TGTGCCATCAGGGGGGCCTTCCGCACAGATACGCAGTATTTT,CAIRGAFRTDTQYF
TRBJ2-7,.,TRBV29-1,.,TGCAGCGCCAGCTCCTACGAGCAGTACTTC,CSASSYEQYF
TRBJ1-5,.,TRBV19,TRBD1,TGTGCCAGTAGGCAGGGGGCTTCGAATCAGCCCCAGCATTTT,CASRQGASNQPQHF
TRBJ1-5,few,TRBV5-1,TRBD1,TGCGCCAGCAGCTTGGGGGGACAGGGTGGCAATCAGCCCCAGCATTTT,CASSLGGQGGNQPQHF
TRBJ2-1,.,TRBV7-9,TRBD2,TGTGCCAGCAGCCGGAGACTAGCGGGGGGGATTCTGATCAATGAGCAGTTCTTC,CASSRRLAGGILINEQFF
TRBJ2-7,.,TRBV4-3,TRBD2,TGCGCCAGCAGCCAAAACCCGGGGGGGGGCGGCGAGCAGTACTTC,CASSQNPGGGGEQYF
TRBJ2-7,.,TRBV11-2,.,TGTGCCAGCAGCTTATTAGAGGTCTACGAGCAGTACTTC,CASSLLEVYEQYF
TRBJ2-1,.,TRBV7-3,.,TGTGCCAGCAGCCCCACGAGTCTTGTCGATGAGCAGTTCTTC,CASSPTSLVDEQFF
TRBJ1-5,once,TRBV6-2/TRBV6-3,.,TGTGCCAGCAGTTACCCGATGGGCAGAAAAAATAGCAATCAGCCCCAGCATTTT,CASSYPMGRKNSNQPQHF
TRBJ2-7,.,TRBV10-3,TRBD1,TGTGCCATCAGAGGACAGGGCTACGAGCAGTACTTC,CAIRGQGYEQYF
TRBJ2-3,.,TRBV7-9,.,TGTGCCAGCAGCATCACCCCCGTAACAGCAGATACGCAGTATTTT,CASSITPVTADTQYF
TRBJ1-5,few,TRBV7-2,.,TGTGCCAGCAGTTCAGGTATTCGCAATCAGCCCCAGCATTTT,CASSSGIRNQPQHF
TRBJ2-7,once,TRBV20-1,.,TGCAGTGCTAGGACAGCTGGCGAGCAGTACTTC,CSARTAGEQYF
TRBJ2-5,.,TRBV6-2/TRBV6-3,.,TGTGCCAGCAGTTACCTGAGTACCCAGTACTTC,CASSYLSTQYF
TRBJ2-2,few,TRBV7-9,.,TGTGCCAGCAGGTTAGGGTCGGGCACCGGGGAGCTGTTTTTT,CASRLGSGTGELFF
TRBJ1-3,once,TRBV3-1/TRBV3-2,.,TGTGCCAGCAGCCAAGATCTAGCAAACTCTGGAAACACCATATATTTT,CASSQDLANSGNTIYF
TRBJ2-7,.,TRBV2,TRBD1,TGTGCCAGCAGTGGGCCGGACAGGGGAGTCTACGAGCAGTACTTC,CASSGPDRGVYEQYF
TRBJ1-6,.,TRBV5-6,.,TGTGCCAGCAGCCCAACCACTCGGGGGAGAAATTCACCCCTCCACTTT,CASSPTTRGRNSPLHF
TRBJ1-2,once,TRBV5-8,.,TGTGCCAGCAGCTTCGACAGGACCAACTATGGCTACACCTTC,CASSFDRTNYGYTF
TRBJ2-1,.,TRBV27,.,TGTGCCAGCAGTCCCTGGACAGCCTCCTACAATGAGCAGTTCTTC,CASSPWTASYNEQFF
TRBJ1-5,.,TRBV5-6,.,TGTGCCAGCAGCTCCTCTTCAGCCAGGGTTAATCAGCCCCAGCATTTT,CASSSSSARVNQPQHF
TRBJ2-1,.,TRBV19,.,TGTGCCAGTAGCCAATCCTACAATGAGCAGTTCTTC,CASSQSYNEQFF
TRBJ1-1,few,TRBV5-4,.,TGTGCCAGCAGCCGCTTACAGGTGTGGGACACTGAAGCTTTCTTT,CASSRLQVWDTEAFF
TRBJ1-2,few,TRBV19,.,TGTGCCAGTAGTGTGGGGGCGCGGGATGGCTACACCTTC,CASSVGARDGYTF
TRBJ1-4,.,TRBV18,TRBD1,TGTGCCAGCTCAAAAGATCAGGGGGCCGATGAAAAACTGTTTTTT,CASSKDQGADEKLFF
TRBJ2-5,.,TRBV10-3,.,TGTGCCATCAGTCGGGGGGCGCAAGAGACCCAGTACTTC,CAISRGAQETQYF
TRBJ2-7,.,TRBV3-1/TRBV3-2,.,TGTGCCAGCAGCCAGGGGGGGCGGGTATCCAACTACGAGCAGTACTTC,CASSQGGRVSNYEQYF
TRBJ1-1,.,TRBV4-1,TRBD1,TGCGCCAGCAGCCAACAACAGGGGTTTAGCACTGAAGCTTTCTTT,CASSQQQGFSTEAFF
TRBJ1-1,.,TRBV11-2,TRBD1,TGTGCCAGCAGCCTAAGGACAGGCGTGAACACTGAAGCTTTCTTT,CASSLRTGVNTEAFF
TRBJ2-6,.,TRBV5-4,.,TGTGCCAGCCACCAGGGTCCCTTCTCTGGGGCCAACGTCCTGACTTTC,CASHQGPFSGANVLTF
TRBJ2-1,.,TRBV7-6,.,TGTGCCAGCAGCTTTAGGGGAGAGCAGTTCTTC,CASSFRGEQFF
TRBJ2-1,once,TRBV7-9,TRBD2,TGTGCCAGCCGTCTAGCGGGATCCTACAATGAGCAGTTCTTC,CASRLAGSYNEQFF
TRBJ2-2,.,TRBV7-9,TRBD2,TGTGCCAGCAGCATCCCGGGACTAGCGGGATGGAGGAACACCGGGGAGCTGTTTTTT,CASSIPGLAGWRNTGELFF
TRBJ1-1,.,TRBV5-1,.,TGCGCCAGCAGCTTGGGACATACGAACACTGAAGCTTTCTTT,CASSLGHTNTEAFF
TRBJ1-4,.,TRBV7-9,.,TGTGCCAGCAGCTTAGACAGGGCGAACTATAATGAAAAACTGTTTTTT,CASSLDRANYNEKLFF